Given below is one T cell receptor (beta chain) in context. The sample comes from a study of blood T cell repertoires in COVID-19. At the level of the study: PBMCs, B-cell-depleted T cells, or T cells were the source of the cDNA or gDNA that made up the material.

The V end lost 3 bases, the J end lost 1 base, and 12 bases lay between the germline ends. The CDR3 spans 16 residues. Germline CDR1 reads SEHNR; CDR2 reads FQNEAQ (reference sequence). Cohort assignment relied on participant-reported clinical history. Produced via immunoSEQ multiplex PCR; TCRdb's table is partial and in-frame only. The sample lists approximately 330,000 clones; about 86% were seen once. The TCR originated in a woman aged 40 to 50 with acute COVID-19. This chain joins TRBV7-9 and TRBJ2-2; perhaps TRBD1 as D (5 bases). Specimen: PBMCs or T cells enriched from blood (not recorded which). The chain's CDR3 is CASSFVRQGNTGELFF. CDR3 in DNA: TGTGCCAGCAGCTTTGTTCGGCAGGGGAACACCGGGGAGCTGTTTTTT.